The rows below give T cell receptor beta chains drawn from one sample of a study of vaccination effects on CD4 cells after COVID-19. No antigens are known for them. Here immunoSEQ multiplex PCR was the method, and the copy in TCRdb shows in-frame clones only, minus some. The sample contains fewer than 55,000 clones, more than 75% of which appear only once. This sample comprised CD4+ T cells from PBMCs cultured with HCoV-OC43 spike peptides, obtained before COVID-19 vaccination. The receptors shown here come from a human donor who received a COVID-19 vaccine. Both conserved end residues are part of each CDR3.

V gene: TRBV9
CDR3 protein: CASSSQGLSSYNEQFF

V gene: TRBV28
CDR3 protein: CASSSGLQTQYF

V gene: TRBV6-2/TRBV6-3
CDR3 protein: CASSYRPGDPPGELFF

V gene: TRBV28
CDR3 protein: CASSSLGGGTDTQYF

V gene: TRBV6-1
CDR3 protein: CASSESGGRNQPQHF

V gene: TRBV5-8
CDR3 protein: CASPKAPTLPIPDTQYF

V gene: TRBV23-1
CDR3 protein: CASLDRDNSPLHF

V gene: TRBV6-2/TRBV6-3
CDR3 protein: CASSFTSGLPNTEAFF

V gene: TRBV5-5
CDR3 protein: CASSDTGNQPQHF

V gene: TRBV5-1
CDR3 protein: CASSLTTGDNSPLHF

V gene: TRBV6-5
CDR3 protein: CASREVGYTF

V gene: TRBV6-2/TRBV6-3
CDR3 protein: CASSYSGQGNQPQHF

V gene: TRBV6-2/TRBV6-3
CDR3 protein: CASSYSPGSTEAFF

V gene: TRBV9
CDR3 protein: CASSVGPTSEGRYTQYF

V gene: TRBV6-5
CDR3 protein: CASSYPGGGETQYF

V gene: TRBV24-1
CDR3 protein: CATSDPRGAQETQYF

V gene: TRBV15
CDR3 protein: CATSRVAEGQPQHF

V gene: TRBV7-3
CDR3 protein: CASSRGPLADGYTF

V gene: TRBV18
CDR3 protein: CASSPPAPRDRDSDTQYF

V gene: TRBV4-1
CDR3 protein: CASSQGPPGPVSYPLHF

V gene: TRBV5-1
CDR3 protein: CASSLGGRGTTEAFF

V gene: TRBV6-5
CDR3 protein: CASSYSRGGHNEQFF

V gene: TRBV19
CDR3 protein: CASRGQGAGANVLTF

V gene: TRBV4-3
CDR3 protein: CASSQVQPTDTQYF

V gene: TRBV10-3
CDR3 protein: CAISGREVRDTEAFF

V gene: TRBV19
CDR3 protein: CASSIRQWNEQFF

V gene: TRBV5-1
CDR3 protein: CASSPQVGGQPQHF

V gene: TRBV28
CDR3 protein: CASSPPGQGANVLTF

V gene: TRBV24-1
CDR3 protein: CATSDSGLALKYF

V gene: TRBV4-3
CDR3 protein: CASSQDSRTSGETQYF

V gene: TRBV7-8
CDR3 protein: CASTRTAGNTEAFF

V gene: TRBV29-1
CDR3 protein: CSVANSNQPQHF

V gene: TRBV19
CDR3 protein: CASSRGDGGYTF

V gene: TRBV12-5
CDR3 protein: CASGLPTTGDAEAFF

V gene: TRBV5-4
CDR3 protein: CASSSGKSYGYTF

V gene: TRBV4-1
CDR3 protein: CASSRVHPGQKNTEAFF

V gene: TRBV24-1
CDR3 protein: CATSDLEGSSRDGNQPQHF

V gene: TRBV24-1
CDR3 protein: CATSDPRGDRVETQYF

V gene: TRBV7-2
CDR3 protein: CASTPGLASDTQYF

V gene: TRBV9
CDR3 protein: CASSVDPGLAGSTDTQYF

V gene: TRBV5-1
CDR3 protein: CASSLDRGLAGYTF